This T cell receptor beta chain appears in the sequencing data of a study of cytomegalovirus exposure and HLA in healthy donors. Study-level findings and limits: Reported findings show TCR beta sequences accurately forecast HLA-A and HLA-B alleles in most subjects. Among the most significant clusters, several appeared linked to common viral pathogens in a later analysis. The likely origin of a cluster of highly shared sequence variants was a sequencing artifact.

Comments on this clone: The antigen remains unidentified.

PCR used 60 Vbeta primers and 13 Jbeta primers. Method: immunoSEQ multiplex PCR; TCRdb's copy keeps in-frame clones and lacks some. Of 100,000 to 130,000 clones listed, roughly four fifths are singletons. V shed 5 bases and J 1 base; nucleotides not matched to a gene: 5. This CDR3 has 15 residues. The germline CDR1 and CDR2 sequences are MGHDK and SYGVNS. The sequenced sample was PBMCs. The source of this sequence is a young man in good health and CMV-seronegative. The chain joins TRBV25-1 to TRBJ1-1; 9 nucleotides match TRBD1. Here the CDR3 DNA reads TGTGCCAGCAGTACTAGGGGACAGGGGAACACTGAAGCTTTCTTT. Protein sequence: CASSTRGQGNTEAFF.